Sequencing of this T cell receptor (beta chain) was carried out in a study of T cell responses to AZD1222 COVID-19 vaccine. Method: immunoSEQ multiplex PCR; TCRdb's copy keeps in-frame clones and lacks some. This sample has about 120,000 clones; around 85% occur once, and the top ten carry roughly 4.3%. V lost 6 bases, J lost 3 bases, and 8 bases stayed unmatched. Germline lookup yields CDR1 MDHEN and CDR2 SYDVKM. This CDR3 is built from 15 residues. V is TRBV28 and J is TRBJ2-5, with 9 bases lining up with TRBD1. The source material was peripheral blood, sampled on day 0 of MenACWY control vaccination. This sequence originates from an adult in good health. CDR3 sequence: CASSPSGDREETQYF. In nucleotides, the CDR3 is TGTGCCAGCAGCCCTTCGGGGGACAGGGAAGAGACCCAGTACTTC. Full variable domain (remainder filled in from reference TRBV28 and TRBJ2-5): DVKVTQSSRYLVKRTGEKVFLECVQDMDHENMFWYRQDPGLGLRLIYFSYDVKMKEKGDIPEGYSVSREKKERFSLILESASTNQTSMYLCASSPSGDREETQYFGPGTRLLVL.